This is a list of T cell receptor beta chains from one sample in a study of identifying expanded T cells in peripheral blood. Method: immunoSEQ multiplex PCR; TCRdb's copy keeps in-frame clones and lacks some. The sample lists about 97,000 clones, 88% seen once, with 12% to 15% in the top ten. What was sequenced was blood. Receptor source: a person between 18 and 70 years old in good health. Each CDR3 is given with its conserved first and last residue. A clone size is listed for some rows: how often the clone was seen (once, few, many), or a class if it is expanded.

>TRBJ2-2|-|TRBV5-8
CASSLLVRTGELFF
>TRBJ1-3|-|TRBV4-1
CASSQIVGVPGNTIYF
>TRBJ2-1|-|TRBV5-1
CASSFGQGSYNEQFF
>TRBJ1-3|-|TRBV6-5
CASATASSGNTIYF
>TRBJ2-2|once|TRBV19
CASSSSGEMTSTGELFF
>TRBJ2-1|-|TRBV18
CASSPGSGLWDEQFF
>TRBJ1-2|-|TRBV2
CASSEGVQHYGYTF
>TRBJ2-7|-|TRBV7-6
CASSLGGGSYEQYF
>TRBJ1-2|-|TRBV5-1
CASSPGQIDYGYTF
>TRBJ2-3|-|TRBV9
CASSVEGGSTDTQYF
>TRBJ2-1|-|TRBV29-1
CSVEGDREQFF
>TRBJ2-7|few|TRBV7-3
CASSSGHSSYEQYF
>TRBJ2-2|-|TRBV5-1
CASSRGLAGGHTGELFF
>TRBJ2-7|-|TRBV18
CASSPRAGLEPREGSEQYF
>TRBJ2-5|-|TRBV19
CATLAGGGETQYF
>TRBJ2-7|-|TRBV6-1
CASSEAGSHYEQYF
>TRBJ2-5|-|TRBV28
CASSPTGRKETQYF
>TRBJ1-2|medium-sized|TRBV19
CASSTHTGGSGGYTF
>TRBJ1-2|-|TRBV19
CASSIYLDYGYTF
>TRBJ2-1|-|TRBV27
CASSRGTLGNEQFF
>TRBJ1-2|-|TRBV19
CASSGGARYGYTF
>TRBJ1-5|-|TRBV7-9
CASSLLGGQPQHF
>TRBJ2-3|-|TRBV6-5
CASSYGTTKDTQYF
>TRBJ2-5|-|TRBV4-3
CASSQTPRETQYF
>TRBJ1-6|-|TRBV5-4
CASSFAGSPLHF
>TRBJ1-5|-|TRBV2
CASLPGTRNQPQHF
>TRBJ2-5|-|TRBV19
CASSTQTGGKTQYF
>TRBJ2-2|-|TRBV18
CASSPDPPGQYTGELFF
>TRBJ1-5|-|TRBV5-1
CASSSPLAPPQHF
>TRBJ2-7|-|TRBV7-2
CASSLGGITYEQYF
>TRBJ2-1|-|TRBV7-2
CASSLVYDYNEQFF
>TRBJ1-1|-|TRBV7-9
CASSYWETGDTEAFF
>TRBJ2-7|-|TRBV19
CASSPGLASYEQYF
>TRBJ1-2|-|TRBV2
CASSAPGQGALFNYGYTF
>TRBJ1-3|-|TRBV7-3
CASSSQGARGNTIYF
>TRBJ2-1|-|TRBV30
CAWSLGTSGDNEQFF
>TRBJ2-1|-|TRBV2
CASRLSSYNEQFF
>TRBJ2-2|-|TRBV30
CAWSVRTNTGELFF
>TRBJ1-1|-|TRBV7-2
CASRTGGGVEAFF
>TRBJ2-3|-|TRBV11-1
CASSLNGASGNADTQYF
>TRBJ1-5|-|TRBV6-6
CASSYSILGSQPQHF
>TRBJ2-7|-|TRBV6-6
CASSYYPLEGQYF
>TRBJ1-5|-|TRBV7-2
CASSLGAAQPQHF
>TRBJ1-5|many|TRBV11-2
CASSPTGNQPQHF
>TRBJ1-5|once|TRBV23-1
CASSQAQFSNQPQHF
>TRBJ1-1|-|TRBV27
CASSPRRGNTEAFF
>TRBJ2-2|-|TRBV7-2
CASSFGLAADTGELFF